These 16 T cell receptor beta chains share one sample of origin, sequenced in a study of blood T cell repertoires in COVID-19. The assay was immunoSEQ multiplex PCR, and TCRdb's table has in-frame clones only and misses some. This sample has about 160,000 clones, with 80% found just once. The sample taken for sequencing was PBMCs or T cells enriched from blood (not recorded which). Source of these receptors: a woman in her sixties who had recovered from COVID-19.

This clone has a handful of counts. The identical CDR3 is also encoded by other nucleotide sequences in the sample. In nucleotides, the CDR3 is TGTGCCAGCTCACCAGGGCTATCGAACACTGAAGCTTTCTTT. Translation gives CASSPGLSNTEAFF. This sequence joins TRBV18 and TRBJ1-1; D not resolved. CDR1 is KGHSH, CDR2 LQKENI, per germline. This CDR3 is 14 amino acids long. The ends were cut back, 2 bases at V and 1 base at J, with 8 bases in the middle.

The V gene is TRBV27, the J gene TRBJ2-1; 7 positions match TRBD2. The CDR3 consists of 15 residues. Germline V gene lookup returns CDR1 MNHEY and CDR2 SMNVEV (reference sequence). V dropped 1 base and J dropped 5; count of bases not matched to a gene: 5. In nucleotides, the CDR3 is TGTGCCAGCAGTTTATGGTGGGGGGGAGACAATGAGCAGTTCTTC. Amino acid sequence: CASSLWWGGDNEQFF.

The gene calls are TRBV4-2 and TRBJ2-3; 9 bases map to TRBD2. After removal of 0 bases from V and 6 bases from J, the junction contained 10 bases not matched to a gene. The germline gives CDR1 LGHNA, CDR2 YNFKEQ. The CDR3 has 17 amino acids. This chain's CDR3 is CASSQDPAGGPGDTQYF. CDR3 bases: TGTGCCAGCAGCCAAGATCCGGCGGGGGGGCCGGGGGATACGCAGTATTTT.

CDR3: CASSMGGGASEQFF. The CDR3, as DNA: TGTGCCAGTAGTATGGGCGGGGGGGCATCGGAGCAGTTCTTC. The chain employs TRBV19 and TRBJ2-1; 9 bases map to TRBD2. CDR1 is LNHDA and CDR2 is SQIVND in the germline V gene (reference sequence). With V trimmed by 3 bases and J by 10 bases, 7 bases remained unmatched. This CDR3 is 14 amino acids long.

The chain carries TRBV5-1 and TRBJ2-2; 7 bases fit TRBD1. The CDR3 consists of 15 residues. CDR1 is SGHRS and CDR2 is YFSETQ in the germline V gene. The V and J ends lost 1 base and 5 bases, in that order; junction bases with no gene match: 5. CDR3 residues: CASSLRGPGTGELFF. Written as DNA, the CDR3 is TGCGCCAGCAGCTTGAGGGGGCCGGGAACCGGGGAGCTGTTTTTT.

The chain carries TRBV3-1 (or the pseudogene TRBV3-2) and TRBJ2-4, with 9 bases lining up with TRBD2. Trimming at V came to 2 bases and at J to 2 bases, leaving 4 bases not matched to a gene. The CDR3 runs to 16 residues. Germline CDR1 reads LGHDT; CDR2 reads YNNKEL (reference sequence). The CDR3 DNA is TGTGCCAGCAGCCAATCGCGGGGGGGCCCCAAAAACATTCAGTACTTC. Its protein is CASSQSRGGPKNIQYF.

J is TRBJ2-5 and V is TRBV5-1; maybe TRBD2 (5 bases). V dropped 2 bases and J dropped 5 bases, with 19 bases sitting between them. The CDR3 is 16 amino acids. From germline, CDR1 is SGHRS and CDR2 YFSETQ. CDR3 bases: TGCGCCAGCAGCTTCCTCTCGCTCGGGCGCGGGGAGACCCAGTACTTC. Its protein product is CASSFLSLGRGETQYF. The complete variable domain, with remaining parts taken from reference TRBV5-1 and TRBJ2-5, reads KAGVTQTPRYLIKTRGQQVTLSCSPISGHRSVSWYQQTPGQGLQFLFEYFSETQRNKGNFPGRFSGRQFSNSRSEMNVSTLELGDSALYLCASSFLSLGRGETQYFGPGTRLLVL.

The gene calls are TRBV4-1 and TRBJ2-2, with 11 positions matching TRBD2. Germline trimming cut 4 bases from V and 5 bases from J; bases unmatched to any gene: 6. The CDR3 sequence is 16 residues long. Germline CDR1 and CDR2: MGHRA and YSYEKL. CDR3 region: CASSPTTSGETGELFF. The DNA for the CDR3 is TGCGCCAGCAGCCCCACGACTAGCGGGGAGACCGGGGAGCTGTTTTTT.

This clone was detected a few times. This sequence joins TRBV2 and TRBJ1-2; D unresolved. The CDR3 length is 12 residues. CDR1 SNHLY and CDR2 FYNNEI come from the germline V gene. V lost 9 bases to trimming and J lost 8 bases, with 16 bases between them. The CDR3 sequence: CASSWPVEGYTF. For the CDR3, the DNA is TGTGCCAGTTCTTGGCCGGTGGAGGGCTACACCTTC. Full variable domain (missing parts from reference TRBV2 and TRBJ1-2): EPEVTQTPSHQVTQMGQEVILRCVPISNHLYFYWYRQILGQKVEFLVSFYNNEISEKSEIFDDQFSVERPDGSNFTLKIRSTKLEDSAMYFCASSWPVEGYTFGSGTRLTVV.

V gene TRBV4-1 combines with J gene TRBJ2-7, with 7 bases aligning to TRBD1. The CDR3 runs 15 residues. Germline assignment: CDR1 MGHRA and CDR2 YSYEKL. Trimming took 4 bases from V and 5 from J; bases not matched to a gene: 11. The CDR3: CASSPTATGRDEQYF. The CDR3 DNA reads TGCGCCAGCAGCCCCACCGCGACAGGGCGGGACGAGCAGTACTTC.

The rearrangement joins TRBV10-3 to TRBJ2-5; 8 nucleotides line up with TRBD1. The V and J ends lost 0 bases and 5 bases, in that order; junction bases with no gene match: 11. Germline lookup yields CDR1 ENHRY and CDR2 SYGVKD. This CDR3 comprises 17 residues. This chain's CDR3 is CAISESTEGQAQETQYF. For the CDR3, the DNA is TGTGCCATCAGTGAGTCCACCGAGGGACAGGCTCAGGAGACCCAGTACTTC.

The chain couples TRBV18 to TRBJ2-3; weak D call: TRBD2 (6 bases). The CDR3 covers 15 residues. Germline assignment: CDR1 KGHSH and CDR2 LQKENI. V lost 0 bases and J lost 4, with 11 bases in between. The CDR3 nucleotides read TGTGCCAGCTCACCACCGATAGTAGCGGCAGATACGCAGTATTTT. Translation gives CASSPPIVAADTQYF.

J is TRBJ2-1 and V is TRBV19, with TRBD2 matching over 10 bases. Germline V gene data show CDR1 as LNHDA and CDR2 as SQIVND (reference sequence). V gave up 10 bases and J gave up 6 bases; unmatched junction bases: 12. CDR3 length: 15 residues. CDR3 in amino acids: CATDNLAGGANEQFF. In nucleotides, the CDR3 is TGTGCCACCGATAATTTAGCGGGGGGAGCCAATGAGCAGTTCTTC.

The chain combines TRBV24-1 with TRBJ2-2; no reliable D call. There are 12 residues in the CDR3. The ends were cut back, 5 bases at V and 7 bases at J, with 7 bases in the middle. CDR1 is KGHDR and CDR2 is SFDVKD in the germline V gene. For the CDR3, the DNA is TGTGCCACCAGTGGTGGGCTCGGGGAGCTGTTTTTT. The encoded protein is CATSGGLGELFF.

V and J are TRBV10-1 and TRBJ2-1, with D perhaps TRBD1 (6 bases). Germline lookup yields CDR1 WNHNN and CDR2 SYGVQD (reference sequence). The CDR3 consists of 14 residues. Deletions cut 0 bases from V and 5 bases from J, with 8 bases between. The CDR3 nucleotides are TGCGCCAGCAGTGAGTCCCGGACAGACAATGAGCAGTTCTTC. Amino acids: CASSESRTDNEQFF.

This clone was found a few times. The rearrangement links TRBV5-1 to TRBJ2-5; 11 bases match TRBD2. Trimming at V came to 7 bases and at J to 0 bases, leaving 8 bases not matched to a gene. The CDR3 sequence is 16 residues long. Germline-derived CDR1 and CDR2 are SGHRS and YFSETQ. The CDR3 DNA reads as TGCGCCAGCGTGGCGCTAGCGGGGGGAAACCAAGAGACCCAGTACTTC. It encodes CASVALAGGNQETQYF.